One sample yielded the 23 T cell receptor beta chains listed below, sequenced in a study of cytotoxic CD8 clonotypes in ibrutinib-treated CLL. Data came from immunoSEQ multiplex PCR; TCRdb stores just in-frame clones and leaves some out. The sample has 150,000 or so clones, approximately 80% seen once. The input for sequencing was PBMCs, taken after 12 months of ibrutinib treatment. These TCRs come from a human donor with chronic lymphocytic leukemia.

This clone was found a few times. In nucleotides, the CDR3 is TGTGCCAGCAGCTTAGGGTCCGGCACCGGGGAGCTGTTTTTT. It encodes CASSLGSGTGELFF. V gene TRBV7-9 combines with J gene TRBJ2-2; no definite D call. CDR1 SEHNR and CDR2 FQNEAQ come from the germline V gene (reference sequence). This CDR3 contains 14 residues. The ends were cut back, 1 base at V and 4 bases at J, with 7 bases in the middle.

The gene calls are TRBV9 and TRBJ2-1, with D unresolved. The V end lost 0 bases, the J end lost 0 bases, and 13 bases lay between the germline ends. Per germline, CDR1 SGDLS and CDR2 YYNGEE. This CDR3 has 17 amino acids. The CDR3 here is CASSVDPYESSYNEQFF. The DNA for the CDR3 is TGTGCCAGCAGCGTAGACCCATACGAAAGCTCCTACAATGAGCAGTTCTTC.

The genes are TRBV19 and TRBJ2-4; D is undetermined. The CDR3 runs to 17 residues. V lost 3 bases and J 3 bases, leaving 18 bases between the germline ends. The germline gives CDR1 LNHDA, CDR2 SQIVND (reference sequence). The CDR3 here is CASSIRSLFGDKNIQYF. In DNA, the CDR3 is TGTGCCAGTAGTATCCGAAGCCTCTTTGGTGACAAAAACATTCAGTACTTC.

This chain connects TRBV19 to TRBJ2-7; D is ambiguous. The CDR3 runs to 13 residues. Trimming cost V 1 base and J 2 bases, with 6 bases left between them. Germline V CDR1 and CDR2: LNHDA, SQIVND (reference sequence). The CDR3 DNA sequence: TGTGCCAGTAGTATAGGCGCACCCTACGAGCAGTACTTC. Encoded protein: CASSIGAPYEQYF.

The chain carries TRBV7-2 and TRBJ1-5; possible D gene TRBD1, 5 bases. The CDR3 runs 12 residues. Germline assignment: CDR1 SGHTA and CDR2 FQGNSA. V gave up 3 bases and J gave up 11 bases, with 11 bases separating them. CDR3 in DNA: TGTGCCAGCAGCTTTTACGGGGGGTCCCAGCATTTT. Protein product: CASSFYGGSQHF. Full variable domain (rest looked up from reference TRBV7-2 and TRBJ1-5): GAGVSQSPSNKVTEKGKDVELRCDPISGHTALYWYRQSLGQGLEFLIYFQGNSAPDKSGLPSDRFSAERTGGSVSTLTIQRTQQEDSAVYLCASSFYGGSQHFGDGTRLSIL.

The chain recombines TRBV28 with TRBJ2-3, with 9 bases aligning to TRBD2. Germline V gene data show CDR1 as MDHEN and CDR2 as SYDVKM. This CDR3 region has 17 residues. With 5 bases clipped from V and 2 bases from J, the junction kept 11 bases outside the gene matches. DNA of the CDR3: TGTGCCAGCAGTCTAGGGACTAGCCCTAGCCTCACAGATACGCAGTATTTT. It is translated as CASSLGTSPSLTDTQYF.

This chain links TRBV5-6 with TRBJ1-2; D may be TRBD1 (6 bases). V lost 3 bases and J lost 5, with 11 bases in between. CDR1 is SGHDT, CDR2 YYEEEE, per germline. The CDR3 covers 13 residues. The CDR3 is CASSSDRIYGYTF. Written as DNA, the CDR3 is TGTGCCAGCAGCTCCGACAGGATTTATGGCTACACCTTC.

This chain links TRBV1 with TRBJ1-5; TRBD1 was called by the table and not checked on the DNA. TRBV1 is tagged as a pseudogene. CDR3 length equals 16 residues. The CDR3 loop reads CTSSQDRGRGDQPQHF. The CDR3 nucleotides read TGCACCAGCAGCCAAGACAGGGGGCGCGGTGATCAGCCCCAGCATTTT.

The J gene is TRBJ2-5, the V gene TRBV5-6; possibly TRBD2 for D (6 bases). Deletions cut 5 bases from V and 5 bases from J, with 16 bases between. The CDR3 is made up of 14 amino acids. Germline V gene lookup returns CDR1 SGHDT and CDR2 YYEEEE. This chain's CDR3 is CASRAGLTGETQYF. The CDR3 DNA sequence: TGTGCCAGCAGGGCGGGGCTAACTGGGGAGACCCAGTACTTC.

This rearrangement joins TRBV9 to TRBJ2-5; unclear D gene. The germline V gene has CDR1 SGDLS and CDR2 YYNGEE. V was trimmed by 0 bases and J by 2 bases, leaving 8 bases between them. CDR3 size: 14 residues. CDR3 sequence (DNA): TGTGCCAGCAGCGTAGGACGAAATCAAGAGACCCAGTACTTC. Encoded protein: CASSVGRNQETQYF.

The chain links TRBV19 to TRBJ2-7; the D is unclear. V lost 1 base and J 2 bases, leaving 12 bases between the germline ends. The germline V gene encodes CDR1 LNHDA and CDR2 SQIVND (reference sequence). This CDR3 is built from 15 residues. CDR3: CASSIGGSQPYEQYF. CDR3 DNA sequence: TGTGCCAGTAGTATAGGTGGATCCCAGCCCTACGAGCAGTACTTC.

Comments on this clone: This may be a read error, as it is one base from a much larger clone. The CDR3: CASSPDRGHQPQHF. The CDR3 region has the DNA TGTGCCAGCAGCCCAGACAGGGGGCATCAGCCCCAGCATTTT. The rearrangement uses TRBV7-3 and TRBJ1-5; 10 bases agree with TRBD1. The trim removed 5 bases at V and 5 bases at J, leaving 3 bases unmatched. The CDR3 runs 14 residues. Germline CDR1 SGHTA, CDR2 FQGTGA.

The chain has TRBV19 and TRBJ2-3; D not certain. There are 14 residues in the CDR3. V lost 3 bases to trimming and J lost 1 base, with 8 bases between them. Germline V gives CDR1 LNHDA, CDR2 SQIVND (reference sequence). CDR3 in amino acids: CASSMAARTDTQYF. The DNA of the CDR3 is TGTGCCAGTAGTATGGCGGCGCGCACAGATACGCAGTATTTT.

V is TRBV11-2 and J is TRBJ2-7, with no clear D. Per the germline V gene, CDR1 is SGHAT and CDR2 is FQNNGV. The CDR3 contains 17 residues. Trimming shortened V by 5 bases and J by 3 bases, and 23 bases separated the two germline ends. DNA of the CDR3: TGTGCCAGCAGCGGAGCTATGACACCGGCGGATATCTACGAGCAGTACTTC. It specifies CASSGAMTPADIYEQYF.

The rearrangement uses TRBV27 and TRBJ2-1; weak D call: TRBD1 (5 bases). Germline loops: CDR1 MNHEY, CDR2 SMNVEV (reference sequence). The ends were cut back, 4 bases at V and 6 bases at J, with 16 bases in the middle. This CDR3 region has 15 residues. Written as DNA, the CDR3 is TGTGCCAGCAGTTCCGGCGTCTGGGGCGGCAATGAGCAGTTCTTC. It yields the protein CASSSGVWGGNEQFF.

This clone has only a few counts. V gene TRBV28 combines with J gene TRBJ2-7; TRBD2 is a possible D gene (6 bases). CDR1 and CDR2 from the germline V gene are MDHEN and SYDVKM. The germline V and J ends were trimmed by 9 bases and 2 bases, with 14 bases remaining between them. This CDR3 comprises 13 residues. CDR3 in amino acids: CASRAPGAYEQYF. The CDR3 nucleotides read TGTGCCAGTAGGGCCCCGGGGGCCTACGAGCAGTACTTC.

This rearrangement joins TRBV21-1 to TRBJ2-3; TRBD2 was called by the table and not checked on the DNA. TRBV21-1 is marked as a pseudogene. The CDR3 loop spans 19 amino acids. This CDR3 reads CASTSPRCGMPSSTDTQYF. CDR3 DNA sequence: TGTGCCAGCACCTCCCCTCGGTGCGGGATGCCTTCTAGCACAGATACGCAGTATTTT.

The chain is built from TRBV29-1 and TRBJ2-2; 7 bases fit TRBD2. Germline CDR1 is SQVTM and CDR2 is ANQGSEA. The CDR3 contains 14 residues. Trimming took 6 bases from V and 0 from J; bases not matched to a gene: 4. CDR3 sequence: CSVKRGSNTGELFF. The CDR3 region has the DNA TGCAGCGTGAAGCGGGGATCGAACACCGGGGAGCTGTTTTTT.

This clone was seen a single time. The chain carries TRBV20-1 and TRBJ1-1; 7 bases align to TRBD1. There are 11 residues in the CDR3. V dropped 3 bases and J dropped 11; count of bases not matched to a gene: 6. The germline V gene has CDR1 DFQATT and CDR2 SNEGSKA (reference sequence). In DNA form, the CDR3 reads TGCAGTGCTAGCACCTACAGGGGTGCTTTCTTT. It codes for CSASTYRGAFF.

This clone has only a few counts. The V gene is TRBV5-1, the J gene TRBJ2-1; no reliable D call. V lost 0 bases and J lost 7, with 8 bases in between. CDR1 and CDR2 (germline): SGHRS, YFSETQ. The CDR3 covers 13 residues. Written as DNA, the CDR3 is TGCGCCAGCAGCTTGGCGGCTGGGAATGAGCAGTTCTTC. Protein sequence: CASSLAAGNEQFF.

The chain combines TRBV5-1 with TRBJ2-7; 10 bases are a match to TRBD2. The CDR3 length is 15 residues. Germline V CDR1 and CDR2: SGHRS, YFSETQ. Trimming took 0 bases from V and 4 from J; bases not matched to a gene: 4. The CDR3 region is CASSLATSGLYEQYF. The CDR3 nucleotides are TGCGCCAGCAGCTTGGCGACTAGCGGGCTGTACGAGCAGTACTTC.

This clone appeared once. The chain links TRBV18 to TRBJ2-1, with D maybe TRBD1 (6 bases). Per germline, CDR1 KGHSH and CDR2 LQKENI. The CDR3 extends over 14 amino acids. Trimming stripped 4 bases from V and 5 bases from J, with 12 bases between. The CDR3 DNA reads TGTGCCAGCTCACTCCTGGACAGAAACAATGAGCAGTTCTTC. This translates into CASSLLDRNNEQFF.

CDR3 protein: CAWSMDSRNYGYTF. CDR3 DNA sequence: TGTGCCTGGAGTATGGACAGTAGAAACTATGGCTACACCTTC. The rearrangement uses TRBV30 and TRBJ1-2; perhaps TRBD1 as D (6 bases). The CDR3 is 14 residues long. The V and J ends lost 2 bases and 2 bases respectively, with 12 bases between them. The germline V gene encodes CDR1 GTSNPN and CDR2 SVGIG (reference sequence).